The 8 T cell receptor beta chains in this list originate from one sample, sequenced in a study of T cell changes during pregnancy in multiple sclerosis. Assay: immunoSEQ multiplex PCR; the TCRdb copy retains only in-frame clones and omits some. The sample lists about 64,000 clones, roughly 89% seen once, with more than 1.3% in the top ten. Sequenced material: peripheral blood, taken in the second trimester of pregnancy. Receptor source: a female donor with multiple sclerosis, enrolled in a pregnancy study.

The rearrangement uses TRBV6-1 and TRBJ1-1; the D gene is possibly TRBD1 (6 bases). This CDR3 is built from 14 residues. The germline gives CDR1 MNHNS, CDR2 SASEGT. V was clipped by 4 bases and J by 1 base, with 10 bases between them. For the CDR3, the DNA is TGTGCCAGCAGTGGTACAGGGCGGAACACTGAAGCTTTCTTT. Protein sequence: CASSGTGRNTEAFF.

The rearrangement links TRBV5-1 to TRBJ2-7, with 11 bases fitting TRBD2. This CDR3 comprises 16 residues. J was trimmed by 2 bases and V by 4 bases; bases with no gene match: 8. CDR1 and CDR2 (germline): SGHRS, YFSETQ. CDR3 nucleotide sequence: TGCGCCAGCAGCGGATGGGGGACTAGCGGCACCTACGAGCAGTACTTC. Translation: CASSGWGTSGTYEQYF.

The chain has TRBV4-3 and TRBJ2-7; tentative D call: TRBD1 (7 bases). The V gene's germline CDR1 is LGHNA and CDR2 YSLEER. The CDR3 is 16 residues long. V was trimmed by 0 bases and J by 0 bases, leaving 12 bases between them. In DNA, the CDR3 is TGCGCCAGCAGCCAAGAGGAGGGGGCCGGCTCCTACGAGCAGTACTTC. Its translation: CASSQEEGAGSYEQYF.

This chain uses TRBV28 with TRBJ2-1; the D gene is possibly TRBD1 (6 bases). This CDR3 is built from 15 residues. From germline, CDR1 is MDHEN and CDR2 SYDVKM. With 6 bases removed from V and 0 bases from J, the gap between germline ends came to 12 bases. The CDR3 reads CASRQDRTSYNEQFF. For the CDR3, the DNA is TGTGCCAGCAGACAAGACAGGACCTCCTACAATGAGCAGTTCTTC.

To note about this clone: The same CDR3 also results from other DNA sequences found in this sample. CDR3 amino acids: CASSLIGGTEAFF. Written as DNA, the CDR3 is TGTGCCAGCAGTTTAATCGGGGGGACTGAAGCTTTCTTT. The chain combines TRBV27 with TRBJ1-1; possibly TRBD1 for D (5 bases). Germline CDR1 is MNHEY and CDR2 is SMNVEV (reference sequence). V was shortened by 2 bases and J by 5 bases, with 9 bases between the two germline ends. The CDR3 extends over 13 amino acids.

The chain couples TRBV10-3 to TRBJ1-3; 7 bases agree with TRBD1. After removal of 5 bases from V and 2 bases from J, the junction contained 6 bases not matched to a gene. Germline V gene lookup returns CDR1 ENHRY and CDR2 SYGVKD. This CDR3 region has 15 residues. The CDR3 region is CAISSDRAPGNTIYF. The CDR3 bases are TGTGCCATCAGTTCTGACAGGGCTCCTGGAAACACCATATATTTT.

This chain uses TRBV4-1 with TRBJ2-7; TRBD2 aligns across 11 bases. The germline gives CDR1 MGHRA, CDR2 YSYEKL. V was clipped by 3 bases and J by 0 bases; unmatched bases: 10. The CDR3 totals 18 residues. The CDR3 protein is CASSHRNGLAGVSYEQYF. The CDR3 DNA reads TGCGCCAGCAGCCACAGAAATGGACTAGCGGGTGTCTCCTACGAGCAGTACTTC.

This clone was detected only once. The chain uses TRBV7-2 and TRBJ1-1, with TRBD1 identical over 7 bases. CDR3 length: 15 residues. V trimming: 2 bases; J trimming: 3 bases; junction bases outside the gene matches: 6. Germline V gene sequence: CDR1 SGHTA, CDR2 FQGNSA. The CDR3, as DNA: TGTGCCAGCAGCTTAACCGGACAGGCGTACACTGAAGCTTTCTTT. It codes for CASSLTGQAYTEAFF.